One sample yielded the 15 T cell receptor beta chains listed below, sequenced in a study of regulatory T cells in long-lasting Graves disease. Arm-PCR of CDR3 regions and iRepertoire HTBI primers were used to build TCR beta libraries. Via MiXCR, TCRdb re-called the multiplex PCR reads, giving one row per CDR3 protein. The sample has roughly 500,000 distinct CDR3 sequences, about 13% seen once. Time point defined: newly diagnosed GD, antithyroid drugs for less than 3 months. RNA extracted from PBMCs served as the sequencing template. This same sample was also taken into another study, of T cells in Graves' hyperthyroidism and ophthalmopathy.

The sample was peripheral blood mononuclear cells (PBMCs), taken at new diagnosis, from a patient treated with antithyroid drugs. The receptor set was obtained from a man younger than 40 with Graves disease.

A word on this clonotype: A read error may be the cause here, since a much bigger clone is one base away. The V gene is TRBV20-1, the J gene TRBJ2-1, with TRBD2 matching 9 bases. The last part of the DNA fits TRBJ2-5 better; the J call may be wrong. This CDR3 spans 16 amino acids. In germline, CDR1 is DFQATT, CDR2 SNEGSKA (reference sequence). The DNA for the CDR3 is TGCAGTGCTAGAGGCGGGGGGGCAGACTTCCGAGAGACCCAGTACTTC. It codes for CSARGGGADFRETQYF.

The chain carries TRBV10-3 and TRBJ2-5; TRBD2 matches 9 bases. Looked up from germline, CDR1 is ENHRY and CDR2 is SYGVKD. Germline trimming cut 3 bases from V and 1 base from J; bases unmatched to any gene: 6. This CDR3 comprises 16 residues. CDR3 loop: CAISEPGLATQETQYF. In DNA, the CDR3 is TGTGCCATCAGTGAACCGGGACTAGCAACCCAAGAGACCCAGTACTTC.

This clonotype was seen repeatedly, ten times or more. J is TRBJ2-3 and V is TRBV12-3 or TRBV12-4; 8 nucleotides match TRBD1. V lost 10 bases and J lost 2; bases outside the gene matches: 14. The length of the CDR3 is 16 residues. CDR3 loop: CATLPGDRSITDTQYF. CDR3 sequence (DNA): TGTGCCACCCTCCCCGGGGACAGGTCGATCACAGATACGCAGTATTTT.

In its sample, this clonotype was seen many times. J is TRBJ1-4 and V is TRBV11-2; 7 positions match TRBD1. This CDR3 spans 18 amino acids. Germline CDR1 and CDR2: SGHAT and FQNNGV. V lost 1 base to trimming and J lost 8 bases; unmatched junction nucleotides: 16. The CDR3 loop reads CASSLGIPTPRGQEKLFF. CDR3 coding DNA: TGTGCCAGCAGCTTAGGTATTCCGACACCTAGGGGGCAGGAAAAACTGTTTTTT. Supplemented by reference TRBV11-2 and TRBJ1-4, the full variable domain reads EAGVAQSPRYKIIEKRQSVAFWCNPISGHATLYWYQQILGQGPKLLIQFQNNGVVDDSQLPKDRFSAERLKGVDSTLKIQPAKLEDSAVYLCASSLGIPTPRGQEKLFFGSGTQLSVL.

This clonotype occurred many times. The chain is built from TRBV7-8 and TRBJ2-3; D assignment may be TRBD1 or TRBD2 (5 bases each). The CDR3 is 12 amino acids. CDR1 is SGHVS, CDR2 FQNEAQ, per germline. V dropped 5 bases and J dropped 6 bases, with 9 bases sitting between them. In DNA form, the CDR3 reads TGTGCCAGCAGCCCTCGGGACGATACGCAGTATTTT. This codes for CASSPRDDTQYF.

The table lists this clonotype with a few counts. The chain is built from TRBV3-1 and TRBJ2-2, with 9 bases fitting TRBD2. Germline lookup yields CDR1 LGHDT and CDR2 YNNKEL (reference sequence). The CDR3 length is 17 residues. V gave up 0 bases and J gave up 7 bases; unmatched junction bases: 9. The DNA of the CDR3 is TGTGCCAGCAGCCAAGAAAGGCTAGCGGGAAGATACGGGGAGCTGTTTTTT. The encoded protein is CASSQERLAGRYGELFF.

This clonotype was seen at least ten times. The chain joins TRBV30 to TRBJ2-7; TRBD2 agrees at 8 bases. V shed 3 bases and J 3 bases; nucleotides not matched to a gene: 4. The germline V gene encodes CDR1 GTSNPN and CDR2 SVGIG (reference sequence). This CDR3 has 13 residues. The CDR3 protein is CAWRGLGLYEQYF. The CDR3 nucleotides are TGTGCCTGGAGGGGACTAGGTCTCTACGAGCAGTACTTC.

The sample holds many counts of this clonotype. The chain couples TRBV15 to TRBJ2-1; D is possibly TRBD1 (5 bases). V lost 9 bases and J 3 bases, leaving 12 bases between the germline ends. CDR1 and CDR2 from the germline V gene are LNHNV and YYDKDF (reference sequence). This CDR3 comprises 13 residues. The CDR3 DNA is TGTGCCACTAAACACCAGGGCTACAATGAGCAGTTCTTC. Protein sequence: CATKHQGYNEQFF.

This clonotype has at least ten counts. V gene TRBV20-1 combines with J gene TRBJ2-7; D is perhaps TRBD2 (6 bases). The CDR3 has 13 residues. The V gene lost 5 bases and the J gene lost 0 bases, with 11 bases spanning the gap. CDR1 is DFQATT, CDR2 SNEGSKA, per germline (reference sequence). CDR3 loop: CSASGTGSYEQYF. The DNA for the CDR3 is TGCAGTGCTTCCGGGACTGGCTCCTACGAGCAGTACTTC.

In this sample, this clonotype turned up many times. V usage is TRBV6-1 and J usage is TRBJ2-1; no definite D call. Trimming stripped 5 bases from V and 8 bases from J, with 10 bases between. Germline values: CDR1 MNHNS, CDR2 SASEGT. This CDR3 is built from 12 residues. CDR3 residues: CASSRLGYEQFF. In DNA form, the CDR3 reads TGTGCCAGCAGTAGGCTTGGCTATGAGCAGTTCTTC.

The J gene is TRBJ1-5, the V gene TRBV20-1, with 7 bases fitting TRBD1. CDR1 and CDR2 from the germline V gene are DFQATT and SNEGSKA (reference sequence). The CDR3 totals 16 residues. With V trimmed by 0 bases and J by 0 bases, 5 bases remained unmatched. CDR3 in amino acids: CSARDYGTASNQPQHF. The CDR3, as DNA: TGCAGTGCTAGAGATTATGGGACAGCTAGCAATCAGCCCCAGCATTTT.

This clonotype has ten or more counts. This chain uses TRBV20-1 with TRBJ2-3; perhaps TRBD1 as D (6 bases). The CDR3 loop spans 15 amino acids. Germline-derived CDR1 and CDR2 are DFQATT and SNEGSKA (reference sequence). V was pared by 3 bases and J by 0 bases, with 13 bases between. The CDR3 coding sequence is TGCAGTGCTAGCCCGTGGGACAAAAGCACAGATACGCAGTATTTT. Amino acids: CSASPWDKSTDTQYF.

The CDR3 sequence: CASSLIPRFGGSVLKNIQYF. The DNA for the CDR3 is TGTGCCAGCAGTTTAATCCCTAGGTTTGGTGGGAGCGTGTTGAAAAACATTCAGTACTTC. This rearrangement joins TRBV12-3 or TRBV12-4 to TRBJ2-4, with D possibly matching TRBD2 (5 bases). Trimming removed 2 bases from V and 4 bases from J, with 27 bases in between. The CDR3 consists of 20 residues.

This clonotype was picked up a small number of times. The chain is built from TRBV7-8 and TRBJ1-1; D gene unclear. This CDR3 has 13 amino acids. Germline V gene data show CDR1 as SGHVS and CDR2 as FQNEAQ. Trimming cost V 6 bases and J 1 base, with 9 bases left between them. The CDR3 is CASSWPGNTEAFF. The CDR3 region has the DNA TGTGCCAGCAGTTGGCCGGGGAACACTGAAGCTTTCTTT.

This clonotype was counted only a few times. V usage is TRBV2 and J usage is TRBJ2-4; D not certain. The V and J ends lost 4 bases and 6 bases respectively, with 7 bases between them. The CDR3 loop spans 12 amino acids. The germline V gene encodes CDR1 SNHLY and CDR2 FYNNEI. CDR3 DNA: TGTGCCAGCAGTGTTAGAGGAAACATTCAGTACTTC. Its translation is CASSVRGNIQYF.